This T cell receptor beta chain was profiled in a study of cytomegalovirus exposure and HLA in healthy donors. Overall study context: The approximately 110 validation repertoires, a later analysis reported, used the same platform as the 666 first-cohort repertoires.

Among the roughly 120 subjects of the validation cohort, separate from the roughly 700-subject first cohort, were the donors. Study-wide points: In vitro assays verified that a few CMV-associated chains recognized CMV antigens specifically.

As for this clone: The antigen is undetermined.

TCRdb's copy holds only in-frame clones and misses some; the assay was immunoSEQ multiplex PCR. The repertoire includes 59,000 or so clones, approximately 92% of them detected once, and more than 14% sits in the top ten. The CDR3 length is 14 residues. CDR1 is MNHEY, CDR2 SVGAGI, per germline. V gave up 6 bases and J gave up 0 bases, with 9 bases separating them. The source material was PBMCs. The V and J genes are TRBV6-5 and TRBJ1-5; no clear D. This TCR was recovered from a woman in her late teens or twenties in good health and CMV-seronegative. The chain's CDR3 is CASRAPDSNQPQHF. The CDR3 DNA follows: TGTGCCAGCAGAGCACCCGATAGCAATCAGCCCCAGCATTTT.